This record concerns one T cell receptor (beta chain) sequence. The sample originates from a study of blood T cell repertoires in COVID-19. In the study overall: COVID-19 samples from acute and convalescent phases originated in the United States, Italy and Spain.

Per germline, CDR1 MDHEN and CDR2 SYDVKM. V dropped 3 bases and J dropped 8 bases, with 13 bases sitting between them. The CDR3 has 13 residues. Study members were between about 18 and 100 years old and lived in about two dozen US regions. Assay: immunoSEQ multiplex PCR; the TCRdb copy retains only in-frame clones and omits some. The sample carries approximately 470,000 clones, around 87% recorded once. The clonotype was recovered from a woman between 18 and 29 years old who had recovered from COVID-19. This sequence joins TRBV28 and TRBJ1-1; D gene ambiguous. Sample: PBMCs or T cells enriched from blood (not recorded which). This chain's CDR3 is CASSLGPNREAFF. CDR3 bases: TGTGCCAGCAGTTTGGGTCCGAACAGAGAAGCTTTCTTT.